This T cell receptor beta chain derives from a study of CD8+CD57+ T cells in acquired aplastic anemia. Study background: Sorting CD4+ and CD8+ cells gave DNA averaging approximately 3 ug. Study conclusions and caveats: Both patients and controls carried the same twenty-nine CD8+ CDR3 sequences.

As to this clonotype: What it binds is not known.

Genomic DNA acted as the template from which TCR beta VDJ combination and CDR3 sequence profiling were carried out. TCRdb reprocessed the reads via MiXCR and lists one record per CDR3 protein. The sample has more than 100,000 distinct CDR3 sequences, 41% seen once. The CDR3 has 15 amino acids. Germline V gene data show CDR1 as MNHEY and CDR2 as SVGAGI. V lost 4 bases to trimming and J lost 8 bases; unmatched junction nucleotides: 7. This TCR derives from a human donor in good health, serving as a control. The material sequenced was sorted CD4+, CD8+, or CD8+CD57+ T cells (not recorded which) from PBMCs. The genes are TRBV6-5 and TRBJ1-6, with 8 positions matching TRBD1. In DNA form, the CDR3 reads TGTGCCAGCAGTTTGGACAGGGTTAAATATTCACCCCTCCACTTT. Amino acid sequence: CASSLDRVKYSPLHF.